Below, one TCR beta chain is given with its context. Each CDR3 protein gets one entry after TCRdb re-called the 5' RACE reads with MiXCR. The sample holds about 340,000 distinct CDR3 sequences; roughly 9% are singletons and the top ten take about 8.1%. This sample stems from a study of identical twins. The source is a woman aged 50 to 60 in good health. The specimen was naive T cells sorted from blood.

The CDR3 loop reads CASSGTERQPQHF. The CDR3 bases are TGTGCCAGCAGTGGTACCGAAAGGCAGCCCCAGCATTTT. This sequence joins TRBV2 and TRBJ1-5; no reliable D call. The CDR3 extends over 13 amino acids. V was clipped by 4 bases and J by 7 bases, with 11 bases between them. Germline lookup yields CDR1 SNHLY and CDR2 FYNNEI.